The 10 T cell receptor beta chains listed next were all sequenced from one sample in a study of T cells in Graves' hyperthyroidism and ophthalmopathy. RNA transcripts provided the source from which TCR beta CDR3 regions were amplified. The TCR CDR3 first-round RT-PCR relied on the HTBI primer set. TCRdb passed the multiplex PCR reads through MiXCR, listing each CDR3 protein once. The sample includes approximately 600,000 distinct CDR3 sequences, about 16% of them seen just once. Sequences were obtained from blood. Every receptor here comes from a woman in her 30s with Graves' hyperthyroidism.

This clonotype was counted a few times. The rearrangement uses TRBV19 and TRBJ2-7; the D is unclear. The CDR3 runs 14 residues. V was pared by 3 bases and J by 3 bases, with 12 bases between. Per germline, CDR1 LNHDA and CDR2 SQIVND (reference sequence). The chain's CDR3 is CASSMGINFYEQYF. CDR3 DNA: TGTGCCAGTAGTATGGGGATCAACTTCTACGAGCAGTACTTC.

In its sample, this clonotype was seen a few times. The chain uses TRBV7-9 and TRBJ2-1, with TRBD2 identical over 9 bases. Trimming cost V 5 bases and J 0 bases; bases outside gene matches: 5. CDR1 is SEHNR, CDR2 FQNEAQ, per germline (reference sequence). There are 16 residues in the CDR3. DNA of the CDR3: TGTGCCAGCAGCCGTGTTAGCGGGAGCTCCTACAATGAGCAGTTCTTC. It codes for CASSRVSGSSYNEQFF. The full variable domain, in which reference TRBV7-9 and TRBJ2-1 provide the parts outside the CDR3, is DTGVSQNPRHKITKRGQNVTFRCDPISEHNRLYWYRQTLGQGPEFLTYFQNEAQLEKSRLLSDRFSAERPKGSFSTLEIQRTEQGDSAMYLCASSRVSGSSYNEQFFGPGTRLTVL.

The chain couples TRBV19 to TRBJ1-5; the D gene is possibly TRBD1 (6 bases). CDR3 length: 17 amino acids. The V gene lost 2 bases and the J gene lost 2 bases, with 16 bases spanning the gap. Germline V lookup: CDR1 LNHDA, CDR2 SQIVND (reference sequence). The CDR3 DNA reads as TGTGCCAGTAGTATATCCGGGGGCGAGGGCGGCAATCAGCCCCAGCATTTT. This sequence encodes CASSISGGEGGNQPQHF.

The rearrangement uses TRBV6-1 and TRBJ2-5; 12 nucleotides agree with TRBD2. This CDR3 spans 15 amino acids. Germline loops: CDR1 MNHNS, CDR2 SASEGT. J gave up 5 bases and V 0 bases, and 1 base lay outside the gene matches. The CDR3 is CASSEATSGGETQYF. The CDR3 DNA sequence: TGTGCCAGCAGTGAAGCCACTAGCGGGGGGGAGACCCAGTACTTC.

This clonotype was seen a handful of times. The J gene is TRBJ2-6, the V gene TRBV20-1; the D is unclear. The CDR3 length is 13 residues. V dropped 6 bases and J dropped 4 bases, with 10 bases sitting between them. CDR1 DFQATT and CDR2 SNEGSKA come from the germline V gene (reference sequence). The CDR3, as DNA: TGCAGTGCCGGAAATACCGGGGCCAACGTCCTGACTTTC. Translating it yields CSAGNTGANVLTF.

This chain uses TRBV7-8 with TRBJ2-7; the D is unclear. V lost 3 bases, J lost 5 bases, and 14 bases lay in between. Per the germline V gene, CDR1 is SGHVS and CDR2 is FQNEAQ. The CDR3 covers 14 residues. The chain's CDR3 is CASSFFPGSDEQYF. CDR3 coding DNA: TGTGCCAGCAGCTTTTTTCCCGGCAGTGACGAGCAGTACTTC.

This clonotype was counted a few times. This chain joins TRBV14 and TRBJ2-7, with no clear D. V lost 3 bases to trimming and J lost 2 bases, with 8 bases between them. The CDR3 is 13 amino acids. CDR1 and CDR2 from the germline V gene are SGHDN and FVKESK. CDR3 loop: CASSQEGPYEQYF. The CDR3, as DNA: TGTGCCAGCAGCCAGGAAGGACCCTACGAGCAGTACTTC.

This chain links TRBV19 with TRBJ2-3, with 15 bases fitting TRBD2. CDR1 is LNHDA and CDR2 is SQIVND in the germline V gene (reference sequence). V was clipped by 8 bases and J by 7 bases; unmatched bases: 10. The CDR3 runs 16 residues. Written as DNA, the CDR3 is TGTGCCAGTGGACTAGCGGGAGGGACAGCACATCATACGCAGTATTTT. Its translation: CASGLAGGTAHHTQYF.

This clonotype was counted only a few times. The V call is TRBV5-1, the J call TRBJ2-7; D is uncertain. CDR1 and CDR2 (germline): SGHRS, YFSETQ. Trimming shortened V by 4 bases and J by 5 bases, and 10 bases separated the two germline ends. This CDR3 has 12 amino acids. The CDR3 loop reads CASSPGGDEQYF. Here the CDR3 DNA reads TGCGCCAGCAGCCCTGGTGGGGACGAGCAGTACTTC.

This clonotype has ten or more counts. Here the CDR3 reads CASSLTGLVYEQFF. The CDR3, as DNA: TGTGCCAGCAGCTTAACGGGACTAGTATATGAGCAGTTCTTC. V gene TRBV11-2 combines with J gene TRBJ2-1; 8 bases match TRBD2. The junction had 5 bases not matched to a gene; V was cut back by 2 bases and J by 8 bases. The CDR3 extends over 14 amino acids. CDR1 SGHAT and CDR2 FQNNGV come from the germline V gene.